This T cell receptor beta chain appears in the sequencing data of a study of regulatory T cells in long-lasting Graves disease. Study results and limitations: Graves' patients with persistent disease showed TCR diversity lower than patients newly diagnosed.

In regard to this clonotype: Its antigen is not known.

Time point specified: persistent/refractory GD, antithyroid drugs over 5 years with positive TRAb. Generation of the TCR library employed RNA extracted from PBMCs. Investigators prepared the TCR beta libraries by applying iRepertoire HTBI primers and Arm-PCR of CDR3 regions. TCRdb itself ran the multiplex PCR reads through MiXCR, one entry per CDR3 protein. The sample consists of around 500,000 distinct CDR3 sequences, about a fifth of them appearing once. The CDR3 loop spans 17 amino acids. CDR1 is SGHTA and CDR2 is FQGTGA in the germline V gene. V gave up 5 bases and J gave up 3 bases; unmatched junction bases: 9.

This TCR derives from a female donor with Graves disease. The sequencing here drew on peripheral blood mononuclear cells (PBMCs), taken when the disease was refractory, from a patient treated with antithyroid drugs. V and J are TRBV7-3 and TRBJ2-2; TRBD1 matches at 10 bases. CDR3 sequence: CASSANAGTGDTGELFF. CDR3 coding DNA: TGTGCCAGCAGCGCCAATGCCGGGACAGGGGACACCGGGGAGCTGTTTTTT.